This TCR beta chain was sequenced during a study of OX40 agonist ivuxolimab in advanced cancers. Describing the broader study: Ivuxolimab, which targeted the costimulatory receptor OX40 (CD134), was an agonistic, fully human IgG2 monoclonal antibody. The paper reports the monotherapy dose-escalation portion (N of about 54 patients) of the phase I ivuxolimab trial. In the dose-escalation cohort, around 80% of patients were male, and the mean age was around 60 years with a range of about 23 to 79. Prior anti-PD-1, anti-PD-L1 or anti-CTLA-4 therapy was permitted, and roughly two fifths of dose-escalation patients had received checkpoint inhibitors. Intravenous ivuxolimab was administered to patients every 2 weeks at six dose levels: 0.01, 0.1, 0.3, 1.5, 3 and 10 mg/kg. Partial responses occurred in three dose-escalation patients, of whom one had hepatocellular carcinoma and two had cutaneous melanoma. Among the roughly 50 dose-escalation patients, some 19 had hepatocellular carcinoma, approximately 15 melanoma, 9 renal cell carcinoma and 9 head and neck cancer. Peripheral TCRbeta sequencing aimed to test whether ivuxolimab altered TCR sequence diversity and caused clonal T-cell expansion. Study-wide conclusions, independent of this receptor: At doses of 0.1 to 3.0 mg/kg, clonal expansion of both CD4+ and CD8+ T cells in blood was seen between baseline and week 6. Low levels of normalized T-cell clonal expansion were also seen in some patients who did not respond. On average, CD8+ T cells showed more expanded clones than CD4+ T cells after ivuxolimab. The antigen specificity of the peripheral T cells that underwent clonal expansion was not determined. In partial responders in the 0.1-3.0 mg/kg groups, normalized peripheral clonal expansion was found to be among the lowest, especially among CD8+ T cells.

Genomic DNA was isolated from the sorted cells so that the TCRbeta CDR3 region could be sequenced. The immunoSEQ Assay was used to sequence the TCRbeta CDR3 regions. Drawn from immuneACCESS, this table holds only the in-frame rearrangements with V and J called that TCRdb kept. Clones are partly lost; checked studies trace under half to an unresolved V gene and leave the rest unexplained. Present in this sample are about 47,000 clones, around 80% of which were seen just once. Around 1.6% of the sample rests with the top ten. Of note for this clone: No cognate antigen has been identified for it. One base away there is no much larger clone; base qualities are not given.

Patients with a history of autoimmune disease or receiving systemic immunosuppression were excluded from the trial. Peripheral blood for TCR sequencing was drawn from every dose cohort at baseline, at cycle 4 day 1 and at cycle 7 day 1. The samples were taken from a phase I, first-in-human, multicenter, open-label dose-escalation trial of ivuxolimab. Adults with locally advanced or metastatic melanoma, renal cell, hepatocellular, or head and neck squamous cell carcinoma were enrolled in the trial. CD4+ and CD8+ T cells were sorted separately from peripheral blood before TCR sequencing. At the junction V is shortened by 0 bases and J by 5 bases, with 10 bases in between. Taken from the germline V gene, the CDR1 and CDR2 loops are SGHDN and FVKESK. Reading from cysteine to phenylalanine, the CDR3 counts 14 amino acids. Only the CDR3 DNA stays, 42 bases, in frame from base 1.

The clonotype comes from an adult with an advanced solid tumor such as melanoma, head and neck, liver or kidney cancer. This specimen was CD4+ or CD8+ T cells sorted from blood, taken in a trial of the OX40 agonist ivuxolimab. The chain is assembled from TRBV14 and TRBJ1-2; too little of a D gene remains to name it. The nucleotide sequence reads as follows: TGTGCCAGCAGCCAAGATGGAGTGATTTATGGCTACACCTTC. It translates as CASSQDGVIYGYTF. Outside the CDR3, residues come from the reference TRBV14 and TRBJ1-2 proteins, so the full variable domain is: EAGVTQFPSHSVIEKGQTVTLRCDPISGHDNLYWYRRVMGKEIKFLLHFVKESKQDESGMPNNRFLAERTGGTYSTLKVQPAELEDSGVYFCASSQDGVIYGYTFGSGTRLTVV.